A single sample gave rise to the 22 T cell receptor beta chains below, sequenced in a study of cytomegalovirus exposure and HLA in healthy donors. This PCR relied on a set of 60 Vbeta primers and 13 Jbeta primers. TCRdb's copy holds only in-frame clones and misses some; the assay was immunoSEQ multiplex PCR. Of 210,000 or so clones listed, 75% to 90% are singletons. The sample comprised PBMCs. The receptors here all came from a boy younger than 10 in good health and CMV-seronegative.

The chain recombines TRBV5-1 with TRBJ2-7, with a weak D call TRBD2 (6 bases). The CDR3 runs to 13 residues. The V end lost 1 base, the J end lost 5 bases, and 10 bases lay between the germline ends. Germline V lookup: CDR1 SGHRS, CDR2 YFSETQ. In DNA, the CDR3 is TGCGCCAGCAGCTTGCGGGAGTGGAACGAGCAGTACTTC. It specifies CASSLREWNEQYF.

The chain joins TRBV2 to TRBJ2-7, with 8 bases aligning to TRBD2. This CDR3 contains 15 residues. Germline V CDR1 and CDR2: SNHLY, FYNNEI. The J segment lost 1 base and the V segment lost 4 bases, leaving 6 bases of the junction unmatched. The DNA for the CDR3 is TGTGCCAGCAGTGTGGCGGGAGGAGGTTCCTACGAGCAGTACTTC. The encoded protein is CASSVAGGGSYEQYF.

The CDR3 region has the DNA TGTGCCAGCAGCGTAGGGGGGACAGTAACTAATGAAAAACTGTTTTTT. It codes for CASSVGGTVTNEKLFF. The rearrangement links TRBV9 to TRBJ1-4, with 7 bases lining up with TRBD1. The CDR3 spans 16 residues. CDR1 SGDLS and CDR2 YYNGEE come from the germline V gene. The junction had 3 bases not matched to a gene; V was cut back by 0 bases and J by 1 base.

The rearrangement uses TRBV21-1 and TRBJ2-1; the table calls TRBD2, which could not be checked here. TRBV21-1 is listed as a pseudogene. This CDR3 comprises 17 residues. The CDR3 region is CASSLPISGRVYNEQFF. The CDR3 DNA reads as TGTGCCAGCAGTCTTCCGATTAGCGGGAGGGTATACAATGAGCAGTTCTTC.

As for this clone: Within the sample, other DNA sequences also encode this same CDR3. The chain is built from TRBV12-5 and TRBJ1-1; D unclear. The CDR3 sequence is 15 residues long. Germline CDR1 LGHNT, CDR2 FRNRAP. Trimming took off 1 base at V and 2 bases at J, with 11 bases between the two ends. The CDR3, as DNA: TGTGCTAGTGGTTTGGGTTGGGAGTTTAACACTGAAGCTTTCTTT. This translates into CASGLGWEFNTEAFF.

The V and J genes are TRBV7-9 and TRBJ2-3, with D perhaps TRBD1 (6 bases). The germline V gene has CDR1 SEHNR and CDR2 FQNEAQ (reference sequence). This CDR3 is 15 amino acids long. V was shortened by 7 bases and J by 0 bases, with 14 bases between the two germline ends. Here the CDR3 reads CASNPGDGSTDTQYF. CDR3 nucleotides: TGTGCCAGCAACCCAGGGGACGGAAGCACAGATACGCAGTATTTT.

The chain combines TRBV29-1 with TRBJ1-1; 8 bases agree with TRBD1. The CDR3 is 13 amino acids. Germline CDR1 SQVTM, CDR2 ANQGSEA. J lost 4 bases, V lost 4 bases, and 5 bases had no gene match. CDR3: CSVVQGAGTEAFF. The DNA of the CDR3 is TGCAGCGTTGTGCAGGGGGCGGGCACTGAAGCTTTCTTT.

This clone has only a few counts. The V gene is TRBV30, the J gene TRBJ1-1; perhaps TRBD1 as D (6 bases). The germline V and J ends were trimmed by 2 bases and 0 bases, with 10 bases remaining between them. This CDR3 contains 14 residues. The V gene's germline CDR1 is GTSNPN and CDR2 SVGIG (reference sequence). CDR3 nucleotides: TGTGCCTGGAGTATGACAGGCATGAACACTGAAGCTTTCTTT. Amino acids: CAWSMTGMNTEAFF.

The table lists this clone with a count of one. This chain joins TRBV7-6 and TRBJ1-6, with TRBD1 identical over 9 bases. With 5 bases clipped from V and 8 bases from J, the junction kept 4 bases outside the gene matches. Germline CDR1 SGHVS, CDR2 FNYEAQ. The length of the CDR3 is 14 residues. The CDR3 DNA reads TGTGCCAGCAGCCGTCGGACAGGGGATTCACCCCTCCACTTT. Translating it yields CASSRRTGDSPLHF.

This clone is a singleton in its sample. This chain joins TRBV30 and TRBJ2-7, with a tentative D call TRBD1 (7 bases). Germline V lookup: CDR1 GTSNPN, CDR2 SVGIG (reference sequence). This CDR3 has 14 amino acids. Trimming removed 2 bases at V and 5 bases at J, with 16 bases between. CDR3 sequence (DNA): TGTGCCTGGAGTCTGGAGGGGGCTAAGGACGAGCAGTACTTC. It is translated as CAWSLEGAKDEQYF.

The rearrangement links TRBV6-1 to TRBJ2-2; D might be TRBD2 (5 bases). The CDR3 covers 15 residues. Germline V CDR1 and CDR2: MNHNS, SASEGT. V was pared by 10 bases and J by 4 bases, with 19 bases between. In DNA, the CDR3 is TGTGCCACCCCGGGCATCCTGAGGGTCACCGGGGAGCTGTTTTTT. Its translation is CATPGILRVTGELFF.

The V and J genes are TRBV18 and TRBJ2-3; TRBD2 matches at 11 bases. The V and J ends lost 6 bases and 0 bases, in that order; junction bases with no gene match: 11. Germline V gene lookup returns CDR1 KGHSH and CDR2 LQKENI. The CDR3 consists of 18 residues. This CDR3 is CASSPLGASGGSTDTQYF. CDR3 DNA: TGTGCCAGCTCCCCCCTTGGGGCTAGCGGGGGGAGCACAGATACGCAGTATTTT.

V and J are TRBV18 and TRBJ1-3; tentatively, D is TRBD1 (5 bases). The CDR3 contains 15 residues. From germline, CDR1 is KGHSH and CDR2 LQKENI. The V and J ends lost 5 bases and 0 bases respectively, with 11 bases between them. CDR3: CASSIGGDSGNTIYF. The DNA of the CDR3 is TGTGCCAGCTCAATCGGGGGGGACTCTGGAAACACCATATATTTT.

The rearrangement links TRBV5-1 to TRBJ2-1; 9 positions match TRBD1. Germline trimming cut 0 bases from V and 4 bases from J; bases unmatched to any gene: 5. Per the germline V gene, CDR1 is SGHRS and CDR2 is YFSETQ. The CDR3 runs 16 residues. CDR3 sequence reads: CASSLGDRAEYNEQFF. The DNA for the CDR3 is TGCGCCAGCAGCTTGGGGGACAGGGCCGAATACAATGAGCAGTTCTTC.

V gene TRBV27 combines with J gene TRBJ2-1; 7 bases align to TRBD2. CDR3 size: 13 residues. Germline V lookup: CDR1 MNHEY, CDR2 SMNVEV (reference sequence). V lost 8 bases and J lost 8; bases outside the gene matches: 9. DNA for the CDR3: TGTGCCAGCCGGATTGGCGGGAGCGATGAGCAGTTCTTC. Amino acid sequence: CASRIGGSDEQFF.

The chain links TRBV5-6 to TRBJ2-3, with 13 nucleotides matching TRBD2. V was pared by 2 bases and J by 0 bases, with 3 bases of the junction left unmatched. From germline, CDR1 is SGHDT and CDR2 YYEEEE. This CDR3 has 17 amino acids. The CDR3 spells CASSLKLAGGSTDTQYF. The CDR3 DNA is TGTGCCAGCAGCTTAAAACTAGCGGGAGGGAGCACAGATACGCAGTATTTT.

The chain combines TRBV19 with TRBJ2-1, with 8 bases matching TRBD1. The CDR3 totals 15 residues. Trimming took 4 bases from V and 7 from J; bases not matched to a gene: 9. Germline CDR1 and CDR2: LNHDA and SQIVND (reference sequence). This CDR3 reads CASSNSWTGMNEQFF. The CDR3 region has the DNA TGTGCCAGTAGTAACTCTTGGACAGGGATGAATGAGCAGTTCTTC.

The CDR3 sequence is CASLPEGVSYEQYF. The CDR3, as DNA: TGTGCCAGCTTACCCGAGGGGGTTTCCTACGAGCAGTACTTC. The rearrangement joins TRBV2 to TRBJ2-7; D might be TRBD1 (6 bases). Between the trimmed V and J ends, which lost 8 bases and 1 base, there was a span of 15 bases. This CDR3 is 14 amino acids long. CDR1 and CDR2 from the germline V gene are SNHLY and FYNNEI.

This clone was seen once. The chain combines TRBV5-1 with TRBJ1-5; D not certain. Germline-derived CDR1 and CDR2 are SGHRS and YFSETQ. The CDR3 runs to 15 residues. V was pared by 2 bases and J by 4 bases, with 13 bases between. The CDR3 DNA follows: TGCGCCAGCAGCTTAAGTGGGCAAAAAAATCAGCCCCAGCATTTT. Amino acids: CASSLSGQKNQPQHF.

The genes are TRBV30 and TRBJ1-1; D is unresolved. The CDR3 has 13 amino acids. V lost 0 bases and J 7 bases, leaving 12 bases between the germline ends. CDR1 GTSNPN and CDR2 SVGIG come from the germline V gene (reference sequence). The CDR3 is CAWSVSLAVEAFF. DNA for the CDR3: TGTGCCTGGAGTGTATCCCTGGCTGTTGAAGCTTTCTTT. Full variable domain (missing parts from reference TRBV30 and TRBJ1-1): SQTIHQWPATLVQPVGSPLSLECTVEGTSNPNLYWYRQAAGRGLQLLFYSVGIGQISSEVPQNLSASRPQDRQFILSSKKLLLSDSGFYLCAWSVSLAVEAFFGQGTRLTVV.

The V and J genes are TRBV7-2 and TRBJ2-1; D gene ambiguous. V was pared by 3 bases and J by 5 bases, with 8 bases between. CDR3 length: 13 amino acids. Per germline, CDR1 SGHTA and CDR2 FQGNSA. The CDR3 DNA reads TGTGCCAGCAGCTTTTCCCGGGACAATGAGCAGTTCTTC. Translated: CASSFSRDNEQFF.

The chain has TRBV7-9 and TRBJ1-1; the D is unclear. The CDR3 has 14 residues. Germline CDR1 is SEHNR and CDR2 is FQNEAQ (reference sequence). The germline V and J ends were trimmed by 2 bases and 6 bases, with 13 bases remaining between them. This CDR3 reads CASSLTGMSAEAFF. CDR3 bases: TGTGCCAGCAGCTTAACGGGGATGTCGGCTGAAGCTTTCTTT.